What follows are 5 T cell receptor beta chains derived from one specimen sequenced in a study of T-cell reconstitution after alpha-beta-depleted transplantation in children. During its preparation, the TCRbeta library received unique molecular identifiers. TCRdb re-analysed the PCR reads in MiXCR, keeping a single row per CDR3 protein. The table shows 500,000 to 600,000 distinct CDR3 sequences, with roughly 27% occurring only once. Material: PBMCs, obtained before TCRalphabeta/CD19-depleted stem cell transplant. These receptors were obtained from a boy in the first two years of life with Wiskott-Aldrich syndrome, due to receive a stem cell transplant.

This clonotype was seen only a few times. This sequence joins TRBV20-1 and TRBJ1-1, with unresolved D. This CDR3 has 13 residues. V lost 3 bases and J 0 bases, leaving 8 bases between the germline ends. The germline gives CDR1 DFQATT, CDR2 SNEGSKA (reference sequence). For the CDR3, the DNA is TGCAGTGCTAGGCAGGATATGAACACTGAAGCTTTCTTT. Translation gives CSARQDMNTEAFF.

The table lists this clonotype with a few counts. This chain uses TRBV12-3 or TRBV12-4 with TRBJ2-1, with 13 nucleotides matching TRBD2. Trimming took 8 bases from V and 4 from J; bases not matched to a gene: 8. This CDR3 has 16 amino acids. CDR3 DNA sequence: TGTGCCAGCCTCGGACTAGCGGGAGCGTCTTACAATGAGCAGTTCTTC. Translation gives CASLGLAGASYNEQFF.

This clonotype was counted only a few times. The genes are TRBV10-2 and TRBJ2-1, with D possibly called TRBD1 or TRBD2 (7 bases each). CDR1 WSHSY and CDR2 SAAADI come from the germline V gene. The CDR3 runs to 16 residues. The V gene lost 2 bases and the J gene lost 8 bases, with 19 bases spanning the gap. The CDR3 nucleotides are TGCGCCAGCAGTGAGCCCCGCCCAGGGGGGGCGGATGAGCAGTTCTTC. Translated: CASSEPRPGGADEQFF.

This chain connects TRBV2 to TRBJ2-1; possibly TRBD2 for D (6 bases). V lost 2 bases, J lost 6 bases, and 11 bases lay in between. This CDR3 has 14 residues. The germline gives CDR1 SNHLY, CDR2 FYNNEI. The CDR3 DNA sequence: TGTGCCAGCAGTGAATCGGCTAGCGTCAATGAGCAGTTCTTC. It yields the protein CASSESASVNEQFF. Complete variable domain (other parts from reference TRBV2 and TRBJ2-1): EPEVTQTPSHQVTQMGQEVILRCVPISNHLYFYWYRQILGQKVEFLVSFYNNEISEKSEIFDDQFSVERPDGSNFTLKIRSTKLEDSAMYFCASSESASVNEQFFGPGTRLTVL.

The chain is built from TRBV28 and TRBJ2-7; TRBD2 agrees at 7 bases. CDR3 size: 16 residues. The germline CDR1 and CDR2 sequences are MDHEN and SYDVKM. After removal of 2 bases from V and 2 bases from J, the junction contained 9 bases not matched to a gene. The CDR3 region has the DNA TGTGCCAGCAGTTTACCGGGACTACCCGAGCCCTACGAGCAGTACTTC. Its protein is CASSLPGLPEPYEQYF.